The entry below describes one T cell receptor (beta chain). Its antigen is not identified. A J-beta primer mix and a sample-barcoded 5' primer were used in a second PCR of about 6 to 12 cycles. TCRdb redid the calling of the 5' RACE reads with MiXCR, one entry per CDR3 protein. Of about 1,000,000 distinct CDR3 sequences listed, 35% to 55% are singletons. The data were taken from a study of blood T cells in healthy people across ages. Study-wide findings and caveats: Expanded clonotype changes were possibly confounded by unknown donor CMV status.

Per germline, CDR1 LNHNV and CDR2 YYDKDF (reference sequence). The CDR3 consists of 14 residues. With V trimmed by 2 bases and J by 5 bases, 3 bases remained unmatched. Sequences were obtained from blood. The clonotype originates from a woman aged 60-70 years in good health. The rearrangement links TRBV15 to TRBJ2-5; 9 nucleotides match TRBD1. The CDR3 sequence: CATSRTGGDETQYF. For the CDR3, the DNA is TGTGCCACCAGCAGAACAGGGGGCGACGAGACCCAGTACTTC.